Listed below are T cell receptor beta chains from one sample, sequenced in a study of CD8+CD57+ T cells in acquired aplastic anemia. TCRdb reprocessed the reads via MiXCR and lists one record per CDR3 protein. The sample has under 200,000 distinct CDR3 sequences, 60% to 80% seen once. The source material was sorted CD4+, CD8+, or CD8+CD57+ T cells (not recorded which) from PBMCs. The source of these receptors is a human donor with aplastic anemia. Both conserved end residues are trimmed from each CDR3.

v_call | cdr3_aa
TRBV15 | ATSEDPGGGSLSYEQY
TRBV24-1 | ATSVVWGDTPYNEQF
TRBV11-2 | ASSPSTNVDQPQH
TRBV6-6 | ASRDGNSPLH
TRBV9 | ASSAGLAGNNEQF
TRBV20-1 | SARLIVNTEAF
TRBV4-1 | ASSQDRLAGGYYEQY
TRBV7-8 | ASSQGTGDNYGYT
TRBV15 | ATSRAKEEGSYT
TRBV19 | ASSIWGREETQY
TRBV24-1 | ATSDLKVSSYNEQF
TRBV24-1 | ATSDPKTGANEQF
TRBV28 | ASSLEWQGYNEQF
TRBV15 | ATSRGEGTDTQY
TRBV30 | AWSLAGGGGANVLT
TRBV7-2 | ASSLAGAGYEQY
TRBV7-8 | ASTSGGGLRNEQY
TRBV20-1 | SARTTGGSPLH
TRBV10-3 | AISPGQGPLH
TRBV2 | ASFEYSWVRYNEQF
TRBV7-2 | ASSSNYEQC
TRBV7-9 | ASSLWNGPSEAF
TRBV9 | ASPTENTEAF
TRBV15 | ATSRVRGFNQETQY
TRBV7-9 | ASSGQGTGYEQY
TRBV5-1 | ATSGAGGTEAF
TRBV19 | ASTSSGRGYT